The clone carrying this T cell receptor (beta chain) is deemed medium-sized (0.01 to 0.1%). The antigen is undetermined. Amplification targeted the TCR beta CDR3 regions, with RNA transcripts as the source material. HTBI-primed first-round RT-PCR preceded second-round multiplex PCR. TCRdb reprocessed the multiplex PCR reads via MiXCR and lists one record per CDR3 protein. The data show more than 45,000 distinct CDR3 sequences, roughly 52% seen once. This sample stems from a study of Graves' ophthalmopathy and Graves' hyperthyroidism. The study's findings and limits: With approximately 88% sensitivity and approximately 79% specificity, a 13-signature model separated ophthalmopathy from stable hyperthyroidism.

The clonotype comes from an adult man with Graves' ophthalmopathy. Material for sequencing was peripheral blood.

The CDR3 sequence is CASSDSNQPQHF. In DNA form, the CDR3 reads TGTGCCAGCAGTGATTCCAATCAGCCCCAGCATTTT. The chain is built from TRBV2 and TRBJ1-5; D ambiguous. Trimming removed 3 bases from V and 3 bases from J, with 3 bases in between. This CDR3 has 12 residues. Germline CDR1 reads SNHLY; CDR2 reads FYNNEI.